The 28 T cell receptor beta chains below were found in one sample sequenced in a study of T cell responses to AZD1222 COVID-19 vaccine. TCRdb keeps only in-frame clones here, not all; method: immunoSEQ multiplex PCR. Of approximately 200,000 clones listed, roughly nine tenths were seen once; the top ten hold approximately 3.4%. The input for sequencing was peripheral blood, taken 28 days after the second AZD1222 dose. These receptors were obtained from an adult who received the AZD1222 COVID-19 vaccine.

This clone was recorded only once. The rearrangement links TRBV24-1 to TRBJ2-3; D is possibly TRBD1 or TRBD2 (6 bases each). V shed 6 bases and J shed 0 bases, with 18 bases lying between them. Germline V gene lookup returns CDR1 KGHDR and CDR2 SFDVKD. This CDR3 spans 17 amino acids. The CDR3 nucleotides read TGTGCCACCAGTCGAGCCAGCACAGGGACTAGCACAGATACGCAGTATTTT. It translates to CATSRASTGTSTDTQYF.

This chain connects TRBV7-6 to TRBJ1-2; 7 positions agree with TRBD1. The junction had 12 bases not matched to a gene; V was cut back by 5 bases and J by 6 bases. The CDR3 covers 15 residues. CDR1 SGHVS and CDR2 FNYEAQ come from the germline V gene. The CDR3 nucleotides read TGTGCCAGCAGCCCAGACAGGGTACGGTTCGATGGCTACACCTTC. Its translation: CASSPDRVRFDGYTF. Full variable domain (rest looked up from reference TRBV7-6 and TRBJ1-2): GAGVSQSPRYKVTKRGQDVALRCDPISGHVSLYWYRQALGQGPEFLTYFNYEAQQDKSGLPNDRFSAERPEGSISTLTIQRTEQRDSAMYRCASSPDRVRFDGYTFGSGTRLTVV.

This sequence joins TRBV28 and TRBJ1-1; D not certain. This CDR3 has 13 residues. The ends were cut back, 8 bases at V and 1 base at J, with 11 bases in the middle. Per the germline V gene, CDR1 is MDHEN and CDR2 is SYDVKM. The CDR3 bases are TGTGCCAGCTTATTACACAGGAACACTGAAGCTTTCTTT. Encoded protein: CASLLHRNTEAFF.

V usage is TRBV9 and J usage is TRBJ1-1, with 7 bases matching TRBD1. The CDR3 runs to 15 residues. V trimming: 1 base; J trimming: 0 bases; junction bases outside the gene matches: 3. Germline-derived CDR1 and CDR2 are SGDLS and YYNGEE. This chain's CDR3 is CASSVRDRMNTEAFF. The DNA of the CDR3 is TGTGCCAGCAGCGTACGGGACAGAATGAACACTGAAGCTTTCTTT.

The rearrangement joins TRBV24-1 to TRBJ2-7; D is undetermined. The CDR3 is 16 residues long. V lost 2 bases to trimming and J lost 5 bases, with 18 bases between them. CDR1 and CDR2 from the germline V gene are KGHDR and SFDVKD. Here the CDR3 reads CATSDSRPLGIHEQYF. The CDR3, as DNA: TGTGCCACCAGTGATTCCCGCCCCCTTGGCATCCACGAGCAGTACTTC.

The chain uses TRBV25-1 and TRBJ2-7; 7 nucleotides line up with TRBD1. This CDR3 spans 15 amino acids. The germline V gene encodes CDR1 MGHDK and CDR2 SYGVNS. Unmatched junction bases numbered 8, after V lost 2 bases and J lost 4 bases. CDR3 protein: CASSEPRGITYEQYF. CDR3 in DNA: TGTGCCAGCAGTGAACCCAGGGGGATTACTTACGAGCAGTACTTC.

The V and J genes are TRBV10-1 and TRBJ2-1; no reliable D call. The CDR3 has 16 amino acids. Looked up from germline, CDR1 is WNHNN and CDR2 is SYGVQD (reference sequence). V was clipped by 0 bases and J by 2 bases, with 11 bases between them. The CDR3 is CASSESTIGPYNEQFF. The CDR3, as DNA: TGCGCCAGCAGTGAGTCGACCATTGGTCCCTACAATGAGCAGTTCTTC.

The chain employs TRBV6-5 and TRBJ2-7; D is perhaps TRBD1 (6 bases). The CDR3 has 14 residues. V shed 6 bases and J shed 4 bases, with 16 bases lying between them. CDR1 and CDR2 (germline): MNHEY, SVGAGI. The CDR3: CASSPRGGRYEQYF. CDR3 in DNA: TGTGCCAGCAGCCCCAGGGGCGGAAGGTACGAGCAGTACTTC.

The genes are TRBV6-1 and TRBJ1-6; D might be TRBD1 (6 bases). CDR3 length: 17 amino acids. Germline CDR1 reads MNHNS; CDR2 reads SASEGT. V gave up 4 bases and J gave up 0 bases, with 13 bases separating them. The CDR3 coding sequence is TGTGCCAGCAGTGGGACAGCCTTAAGCTCCTATAATTCACCCCTCCACTTT. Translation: CASSGTALSSYNSPLHF.

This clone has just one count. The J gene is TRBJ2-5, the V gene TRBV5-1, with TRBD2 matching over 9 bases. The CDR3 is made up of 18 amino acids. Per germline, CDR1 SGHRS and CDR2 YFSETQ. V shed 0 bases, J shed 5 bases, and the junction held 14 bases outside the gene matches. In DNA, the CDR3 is TGCGCCAGCAGCTTGGCCGGGGGTAGCGGGAGTACGTATGAGACCCAGTACTTC. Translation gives CASSLAGGSGSTYETQYF. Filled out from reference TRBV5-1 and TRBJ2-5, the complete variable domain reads KAGVTQTPRYLIKTRGQQVTLSCSPISGHRSVSWYQQTPGQGLQFLFEYFSETQRNKGNFPGRFSGRQFSNSRSEMNVSTLELGDSALYLCASSLAGGSGSTYETQYFGPGTRLLVL.

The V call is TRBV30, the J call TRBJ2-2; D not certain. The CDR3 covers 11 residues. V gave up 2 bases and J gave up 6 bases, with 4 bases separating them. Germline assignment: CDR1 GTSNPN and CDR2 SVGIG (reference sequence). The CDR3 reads CAWSIPGELFF. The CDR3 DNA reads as TGTGCCTGGAGTATACCCGGGGAGCTGTTTTTT.

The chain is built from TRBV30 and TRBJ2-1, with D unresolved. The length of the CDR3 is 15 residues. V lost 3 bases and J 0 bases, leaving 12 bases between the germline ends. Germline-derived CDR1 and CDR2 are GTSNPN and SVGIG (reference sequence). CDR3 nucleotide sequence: TGTGCCTGGAGCGCTCCGCAAGTCTCCTACAATGAGCAGTTCTTC. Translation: CAWSAPQVSYNEQFF.

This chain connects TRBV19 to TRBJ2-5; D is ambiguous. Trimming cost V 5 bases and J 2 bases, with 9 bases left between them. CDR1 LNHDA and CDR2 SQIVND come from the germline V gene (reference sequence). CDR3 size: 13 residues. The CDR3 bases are TGTGCCAGTAGTCCTACCGCACAAGAGACCCAGTACTTC. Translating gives CASSPTAQETQYF. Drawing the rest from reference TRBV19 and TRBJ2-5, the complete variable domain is DGGITQSPKYLFRKEGQNVTLSCEQNLNHDAMYWYRQDPGQGLRLIYYSQIVNDFQKGDIAEGYSVSREKKESFPLTVTSAQKNPTAFYLCASSPTAQETQYFGPGTRLLVL.

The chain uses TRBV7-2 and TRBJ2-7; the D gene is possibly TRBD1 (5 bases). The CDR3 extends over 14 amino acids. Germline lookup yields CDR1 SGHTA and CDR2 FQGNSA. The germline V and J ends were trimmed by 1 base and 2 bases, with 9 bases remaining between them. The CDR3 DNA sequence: TGTGCCAGCAGCTTAGGACAGCCTCCCTACGAGCAGTACTTC. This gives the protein CASSLGQPPYEQYF.

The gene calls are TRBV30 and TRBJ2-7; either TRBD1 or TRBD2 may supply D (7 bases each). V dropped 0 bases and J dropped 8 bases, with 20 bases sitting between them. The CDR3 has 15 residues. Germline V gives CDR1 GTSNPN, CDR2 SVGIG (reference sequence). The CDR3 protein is CAWSVKAGGGYQQYF. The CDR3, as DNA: TGTGCCTGGAGTGTAAAGGCAGGGGGGGGTTACCAGCAGTACTTC.

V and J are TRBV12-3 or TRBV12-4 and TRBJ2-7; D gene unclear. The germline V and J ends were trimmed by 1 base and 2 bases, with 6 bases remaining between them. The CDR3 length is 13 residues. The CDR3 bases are TGTGCCAGCAGTTTAGAACAGCCCTACGAGCAGTACTTC. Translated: CASSLEQPYEQYF.

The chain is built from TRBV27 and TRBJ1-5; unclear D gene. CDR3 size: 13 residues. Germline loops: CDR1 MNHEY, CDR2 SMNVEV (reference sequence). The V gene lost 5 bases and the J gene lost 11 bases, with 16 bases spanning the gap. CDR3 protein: CASSPVWSEAQHF. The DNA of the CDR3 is TGTGCCAGCAGTCCCGTATGGTCTGAGGCCCAGCATTTT.

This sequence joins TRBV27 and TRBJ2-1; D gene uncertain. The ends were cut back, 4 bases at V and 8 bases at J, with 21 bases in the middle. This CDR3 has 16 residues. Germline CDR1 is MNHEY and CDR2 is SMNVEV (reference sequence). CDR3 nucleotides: TGTGCCAGCAGTTCCAGACAAAGGGCTAATTTCGATGAGCAGTTCTTC. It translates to CASSSRQRANFDEQFF.

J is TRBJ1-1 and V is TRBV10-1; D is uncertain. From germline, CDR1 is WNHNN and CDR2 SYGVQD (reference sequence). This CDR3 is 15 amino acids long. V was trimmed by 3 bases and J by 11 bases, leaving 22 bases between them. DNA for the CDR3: TGCGCCAGCAGTGACCCCTCGACGGCAGGTGGATCGGCTTTCTTT. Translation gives CASSDPSTAGGSAFF.

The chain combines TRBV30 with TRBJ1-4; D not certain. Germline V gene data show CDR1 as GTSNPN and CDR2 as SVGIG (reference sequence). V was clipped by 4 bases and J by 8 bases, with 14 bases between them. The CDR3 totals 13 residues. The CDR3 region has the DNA TGTGCCTGGAAGGGCGACGGGCAGGAAAAACTGTTTTTT. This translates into CAWKGDGQEKLFF.

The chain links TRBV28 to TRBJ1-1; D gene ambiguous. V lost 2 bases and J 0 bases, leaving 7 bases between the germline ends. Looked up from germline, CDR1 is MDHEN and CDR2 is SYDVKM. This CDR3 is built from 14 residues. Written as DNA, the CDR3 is TGTGCCAGCAGTTTAGGCCGAATGAACACTGAAGCTTTCTTT. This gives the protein CASSLGRMNTEAFF.

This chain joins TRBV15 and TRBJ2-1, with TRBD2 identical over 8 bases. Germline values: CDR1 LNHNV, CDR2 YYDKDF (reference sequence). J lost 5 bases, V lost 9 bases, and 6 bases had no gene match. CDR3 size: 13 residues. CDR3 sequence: CATYSGTNNEQFF. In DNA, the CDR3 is TGTGCCACATATAGCGGGACCAACAATGAGCAGTTCTTC.

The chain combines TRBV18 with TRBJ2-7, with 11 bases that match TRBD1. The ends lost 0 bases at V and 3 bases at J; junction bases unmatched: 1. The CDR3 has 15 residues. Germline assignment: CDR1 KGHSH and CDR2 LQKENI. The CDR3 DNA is TGTGCCAGCTCACCACCCGGGACAGGGGGCTACGAGCAGTACTTC. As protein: CASSPPGTGGYEQYF.

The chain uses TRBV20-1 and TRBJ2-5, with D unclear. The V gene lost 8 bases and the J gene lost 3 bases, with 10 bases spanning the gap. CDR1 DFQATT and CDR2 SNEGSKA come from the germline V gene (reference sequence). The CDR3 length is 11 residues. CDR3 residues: CSPNTEETQYF. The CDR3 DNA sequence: TGCAGTCCTAATACCGAAGAGACCCAGTACTTC.

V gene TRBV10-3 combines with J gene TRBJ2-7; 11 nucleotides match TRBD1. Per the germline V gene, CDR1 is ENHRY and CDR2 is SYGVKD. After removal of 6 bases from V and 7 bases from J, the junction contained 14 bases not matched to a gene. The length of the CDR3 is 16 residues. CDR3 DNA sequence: TGTGCCATCAGCTCTGAATCCGGGACAGGGGGAGGGGAGCAGTACTTC. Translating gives CAISSESGTGGGEQYF.

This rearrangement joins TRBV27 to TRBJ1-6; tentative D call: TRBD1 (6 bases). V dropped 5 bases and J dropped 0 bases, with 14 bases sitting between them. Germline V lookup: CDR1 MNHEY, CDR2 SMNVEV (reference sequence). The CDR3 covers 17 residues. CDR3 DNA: TGTGCCAGCAGTCCAACAGGGTCACCCTCCTATAATTCACCCCTCCACTTT. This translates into CASSPTGSPSYNSPLHF.

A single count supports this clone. The DNA for the CDR3 is TGTGCCAGCAGCTTGTTCGGGTACAATGAGCAGTTCTTC. Translation: CASSLFGYNEQFF. The V gene is TRBV11-2, the J gene TRBJ2-1; unclear D gene. From germline, CDR1 is SGHAT and CDR2 FQNNGV. Trimming shortened V by 3 bases and J by 4 bases, and 7 bases separated the two germline ends. The CDR3 runs to 13 residues.

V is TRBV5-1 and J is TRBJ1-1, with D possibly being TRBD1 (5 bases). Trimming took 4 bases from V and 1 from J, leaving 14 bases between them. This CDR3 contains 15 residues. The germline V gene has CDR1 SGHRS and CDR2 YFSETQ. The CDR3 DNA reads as TGCGCCAGCAGCCCGCAGGGACGGGAGAACACTGAAGCTTTCTTT. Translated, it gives CASSPQGRENTEAFF.